A single sample gave rise to the 21 T cell receptor beta chains below, sequenced in a study of blood T cell repertoires in COVID-19. The repertoire was sequenced with immunoSEQ multiplex PCR; TCRdb's copy has only in-frame clones and lacks some. The table lists about 250,000 clones, 65% to 90% of them singletons, with roughly 5% in the top ten. Specimen: peripheral blood. The receptors were sampled from a man in his forties or fifties with active or convalescent COVID-19.

This rearrangement joins TRBV9 to TRBJ2-2; tentatively, D is TRBD2 (6 bases). Germline V CDR1 and CDR2: SGDLS, YYNGEE. V lost 4 bases and J 2 bases, leaving 12 bases between the germline ends. The CDR3 is 15 amino acids. CDR3 DNA sequence: TGTGCCAGCAGCCCCGGGACTTCAAACACCGGGGAGCTGTTTTTT. This translates into CASSPGTSNTGELFF. Variable domain in full (rest from reference TRBV9 and TRBJ2-2): DSGVTQTPKHLITATGQRVTLRCSPRSGDLSVYWYQQSLDQGLQFLIQYYNGEERAKGNILERFSAQQFPDLHSELNLSSLELGDSALYFCASSPGTSNTGELFFGEGSRLTVL.

V gene TRBV6-5 combines with J gene TRBJ1-6; D gene unclear. Germline CDR1 reads MNHEY; CDR2 reads SVGAGI. The CDR3 runs to 15 residues. With 10 bases removed from V and 10 bases from J, the gap between germline ends came to 23 bases. DNA for the CDR3: TGTGCCACCAATGCGGGATCTGAATTTGCCTCACCCCTCCACTTT. It is translated as CATNAGSEFASPLHF.

This clone was picked up one time. The chain recombines TRBV9 with TRBJ1-2; D is possibly TRBD1 (6 bases). This CDR3 spans 15 amino acids. Germline CDR1 SGDLS, CDR2 YYNGEE. Trimming left V 3 bases short and J 8 bases short, with 20 bases between. CDR3 DNA: TGTGCCAGCAGCGCATCGGGCCAGGGGTCTAACGGCTACACCTTC. Translated, it gives CASSASGQGSNGYTF.

The gene calls are TRBV2 and TRBJ2-2, with TRBD1 matching 8 bases. The CDR3 covers 14 residues. Trimming took 4 bases from V and 7 from J; bases not matched to a gene: 5. CDR1 and CDR2 (germline): SNHLY, FYNNEI. CDR3 nucleotides: TGTGCCAGCAGTGCGACAGGGGAGGTCGGGGAGCTGTTTTTT. This gives the protein CASSATGEVGELFF.

The rearrangement joins TRBV19 to TRBJ2-2, with a possible D match to TRBD2 (6 bases). CDR3 length: 14 residues. Germline CDR1 LNHDA, CDR2 SQIVND (reference sequence). Between the trimmed V and J ends, which lost 5 bases and 5 bases, there was a span of 12 bases. This CDR3 reads CASSPGGDTGELFF. The CDR3 nucleotides are TGTGCCAGTAGTCCCGGAGGGGATACCGGGGAGCTGTTTTTT.

In its sample, this clone was seen a few times. The chain joins TRBV25-1 to TRBJ2-4; possible D gene TRBD1, 6 bases. Germline V gene sequence: CDR1 MGHDK, CDR2 SYGVNS. This CDR3 is 13 amino acids long. V was cut by 8 bases and J by 2 bases, with 10 bases left in between. The CDR3 loop is CASSGDTKNIQYF. The CDR3 region has the DNA TGTGCCAGCTCCGGGGACACCAAAAACATTCAGTACTTC.

The chain carries TRBV7-9 and TRBJ1-6, with 9 bases aligning to TRBD1. The V gene's germline CDR1 is SEHNR and CDR2 FQNEAQ (reference sequence). This CDR3 region has 17 residues. V shed 5 bases and J 1 base; nucleotides not matched to a gene: 6. The CDR3 coding sequence is TGTGCCAGCAGCCTGACAGGGGGAAAATCCTATAATTCACCCCTCCACTTT. Translation gives CASSLTGGKSYNSPLHF. The full variable domain, completed using reference TRBV7-9 and TRBJ1-6, is DTGVSQNPRHKITKRGQNVTFRCDPISEHNRLYWYRQTLGQGPEFLTYFQNEAQLEKSRLLSDRFSAERPKGSFSTLEIQRTEQGDSAMYLCASSLTGGKSYNSPLHFGNGTRLTVT.

The rearrangement joins TRBV5-8 to TRBJ2-3; 9 bases are a match to TRBD2. Germline V CDR1 and CDR2: SGHTS, YDEGEE. There are 15 residues in the CDR3. Losses at the gene ends were 7 bases for V and 3 bases for J; bases not matched to a gene: 9. CDR3 sequence reads: CASPGPLAGTDTQYF. The CDR3 bases are TGTGCCAGCCCCGGGCCCCTAGCGGGAACAGATACGCAGTATTTT.

The J gene is TRBJ2-3, the V gene TRBV5-4; 13 positions match TRBD2. This CDR3 comprises 19 residues. J was trimmed by 1 base and V by 0 bases; bases with no gene match: 8. Germline loops: CDR1 SGHNT, CDR2 YYREEE (reference sequence). The DNA for the CDR3 is TGTGCCAGCAGCTTGGGGACTAGCGGGAGTGTTAGTGGCACAGATACGCAGTATTTT. This encodes CASSLGTSGSVSGTDTQYF.

The CDR3 sequence is CSVALGTASNQPQHF. The CDR3 coding sequence is TGCAGCGTGGCTTTAGGGACAGCTAGCAATCAGCCCCAGCATTTT. The rearrangement links TRBV29-1 to TRBJ1-5, with TRBD1 matching over 7 bases. Per germline, CDR1 SQVTM and CDR2 ANQGSEA. This CDR3 has 15 residues. Germline trimming cut 6 bases from V and 0 bases from J; bases unmatched to any gene: 8. Drawing the rest from reference TRBV29-1 and TRBJ1-5, the complete variable domain is SAVISQKPSRDICQRGTSLTIQCQVDSQVTMMFWYRQQPGQSLTLIATANQGSEATYESGFVIDKFPISRPNLTFSTLTVSNMSPEDSSIYLCSVALGTASNQPQHFGDGTRLSIL.

The rearrangement links TRBV5-1 to TRBJ2-5, with no clear D. V lost 5 bases and J 2 bases, leaving 10 bases between the germline ends. CDR1 and CDR2 (germline): SGHRS, YFSETQ. This CDR3 has 13 amino acids. CDR3 DNA sequence: TGCGCCAGCAGTACGTTAGTTCAAGAGACCCAGTACTTC. Its protein product is CASSTLVQETQYF.

The V and J genes are TRBV2 and TRBJ2-3; tentatively, D is TRBD2 (5 bases). Germline-derived CDR1 and CDR2 are SNHLY and FYNNEI. Trimming removed 2 bases at V and 7 bases at J, with 19 bases between. The CDR3 is 16 amino acids. This CDR3 is CASSERFATLGNTQYF. Here the CDR3 DNA reads TGTGCCAGCAGTGAAAGATTCGCTACTCTCGGGAATACGCAGTATTTT.

The genes are TRBV29-1 and TRBJ1-2; 8 bases align to TRBD1. Per the germline V gene, CDR1 is SQVTM and CDR2 is ANQGSEA. The V and J ends lost 5 bases and 7 bases, in that order; junction bases with no gene match: 12. This CDR3 is 14 amino acids long. The CDR3 here is CSVSGQGPLLGYTF. The CDR3 DNA reads as TGCAGCGTTTCAGGACAGGGCCCCCTACTTGGCTACACCTTC.

This clone has a single count. This chain connects TRBV7-2 to TRBJ1-5; the D is unclear. The germline CDR1 and CDR2 sequences are SGHTA and FQGNSA. This CDR3 has 15 residues. The V gene lost 5 bases and the J gene lost 6 bases, with 17 bases spanning the gap. CDR3 amino acids: CASSPSGGNGQPQHF. The CDR3 DNA sequence: TGTGCCAGCAGCCCCAGTGGAGGGAATGGTCAGCCCCAGCATTTT.

This clone was seen a few times. This chain uses TRBV10-2 with TRBJ2-7, with 10 nucleotides matching TRBD2. Germline V gene sequence: CDR1 WSHSY, CDR2 SAAADI. This CDR3 region has 13 residues. Trimming removed 6 bases from V and 2 bases from J; junction bases left unmatched: 1. The DNA of the CDR3 is TGCGCCAGCAGACTAGCGGGGCCCTACGAGCAGTACTTC. The encoded protein is CASRLAGPYEQYF.

This chain uses TRBV24-1 with TRBJ1-2; 9 bases map to TRBD1. Per germline, CDR1 KGHDR and CDR2 SFDVKD. The ends lost 2 bases at V and 3 bases at J; junction bases unmatched: 3. This CDR3 is 15 amino acids long. The CDR3 nucleotides read TGTGCCACCAGTGATTCCAGACAGGGGGACTATGGCTACACCTTC. Translation: CATSDSRQGDYGYTF.

The rearrangement joins TRBV6-2 or TRBV6-3 to TRBJ2-1, with TRBD2 identical over 10 bases. The CDR3 spans 16 residues. CDR1 MNHEY and CDR2 SVGEGT come from the germline V gene. J was trimmed by 9 bases and V by 2 bases; bases with no gene match: 10. CDR3 protein: CASSYQREGRRGEQFF. The CDR3 coding sequence is TGTGCCAGCAGTTACCAGCGGGAGGGCCGGAGAGGTGAGCAGTTCTTC.

This rearrangement joins TRBV9 to TRBJ1-2, with D possibly being TRBD1 (5 bases). Per germline, CDR1 SGDLS and CDR2 YYNGEE. Trimming pared 4 bases from V and 9 bases from J, leaving 13 bases between. The CDR3 contains 12 residues. The CDR3 DNA reads as TGTGCCAGCAGCCCCGGGGGATTGCGCTACACCTTC. Its translation is CASSPGGLRYTF.

V is TRBV10-2 and J is TRBJ1-2; tentative D call: TRBD1 (5 bases). V lost 4 bases to trimming and J lost 2 bases, with 11 bases between them. From germline, CDR1 is WSHSY and CDR2 SAAADI. The CDR3 consists of 14 residues. The DNA for the CDR3 is TGCGCCAGCAGTGTGCAGGGTGGGAACTATGGCTACACCTTC. This translates into CASSVQGGNYGYTF.

In its sample, this clone was seen a few times. This chain links TRBV28 with TRBJ2-2; D is undetermined. Looked up from germline, CDR1 is MDHEN and CDR2 is SYDVKM. Trimming shortened V by 10 bases and J by 5 bases, and 8 bases separated the two germline ends. The CDR3 covers 11 residues. This CDR3 is CATAVTGELFF. For the CDR3, the DNA is TGTGCCACCGCGGTTACCGGGGAGCTGTTTTTT.

This rearrangement joins TRBV12-3 or TRBV12-4 to TRBJ2-1; possible D gene TRBD1, 6 bases. V lost 5 bases to trimming and J lost 12 bases, with 14 bases between them. CDR3 length equals 12 residues. CDR3 DNA sequence: TGTGCCAGCAGTCTACAGGGCCTTGGGCAGTTCTTC. Translated: CASSLQGLGQFF.